Sequencing of this TCR beta chain was carried out in a study of T cell repertoires in cytomegalovirus infection (dated by TCRdb to the late 2010s). For the study in its entirety: The peptide stimulations were aimed at well-studied HLA-B-restricted epitopes as well as recently identified HLA-C-restricted CMV epitopes, whose presentation resists viral immunomodulation. Donor HLA type was relevant to the analysis, as public TCR beta signatures indicated carriage of CMV infection together with the matching HLA type.

The treatment or condition label corresponds to: in vitro stimulation with specific CMV peptide epitopes to enrich CMV-specific T cells. The listed sequencing device is Illumina HiSeq 1500. TCRdb reworked the public reads: Q25 trimming with fastp, MiXCR clone assembly, productive beta chains retained. Every distinct CDR3 protein forms one entry, paired with its most common genes and DNA. This sample gives hundreds of thousands of distinct CDR3 sequences in total; roughly a third of them show up just once. The leading ten clones occupy roughly 15% of the sample. From the germline V gene (reference sequence), CDR1 is GTSNPN and CDR2 is SVGIG. A distance of 15 bases separates the germline ends of V and J, which lose 2 bases and 8 bases respectively. The CDR3 spans 14 residues, from the cysteine through the phenylalanine. Of all the DNA, just the CDR3 is kept, 42 bases in frame from base 1. Turning to this clonotype: Its specific antigen is unknown. No per-base quality is available; no much larger clone lies one base away.

Findings and caveats that apply to the study as a whole: The ex vivo response was dominated by HLA-C-restricted CMV-specific TCR beta clonotypes, which also provided the single most frequent clonotype in two of eight donors. In both this cohort and an independent roughly 350-donor cohort, the cumulative frequency of public TCR beta family members distinguished carriers of CMV infection plus the relevant HLA type.

This specimen consisted of cultured PBMCs, obtained from culture after CMV antigen stimulation. The V gene is TRBV30 and the J gene is TRBJ1-4, with TRBD1 tentatively as D gene (6 bases match). The TCR was taken from a human donor in good health (CMV status not recorded). Some clones in this sample may be carry-over from other donors' samples. The DNA reads as follows: TGTGCCTGGAGTAAGGGGGGGAGCGCGGAAAAACTGTTTTTT. It specifies CAWSKGGSAEKLFF.